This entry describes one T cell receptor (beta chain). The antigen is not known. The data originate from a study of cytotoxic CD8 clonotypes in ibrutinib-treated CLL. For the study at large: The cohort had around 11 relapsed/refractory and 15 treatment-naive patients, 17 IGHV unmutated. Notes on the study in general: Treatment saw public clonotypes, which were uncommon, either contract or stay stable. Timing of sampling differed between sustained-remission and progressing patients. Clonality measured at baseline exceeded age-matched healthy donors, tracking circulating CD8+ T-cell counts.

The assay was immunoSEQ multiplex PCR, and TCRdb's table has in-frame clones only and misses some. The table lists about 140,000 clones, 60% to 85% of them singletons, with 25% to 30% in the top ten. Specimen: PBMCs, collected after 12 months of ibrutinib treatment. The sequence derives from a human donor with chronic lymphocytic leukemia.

CDR3 loop: CASSFGRLGTEAFF. CDR3 in DNA: TGTGCCAGCAGCTTCGGCAGGTTGGGGACTGAAGCTTTCTTT. The chain links TRBV13 to TRBJ1-1; D is unclear. The germline gives CDR1 PRHDT, CDR2 FYEKMQ (reference sequence). Between the trimmed V and J ends, which lost 3 bases and 5 bases, there was a span of 13 bases. This CDR3 contains 14 residues.